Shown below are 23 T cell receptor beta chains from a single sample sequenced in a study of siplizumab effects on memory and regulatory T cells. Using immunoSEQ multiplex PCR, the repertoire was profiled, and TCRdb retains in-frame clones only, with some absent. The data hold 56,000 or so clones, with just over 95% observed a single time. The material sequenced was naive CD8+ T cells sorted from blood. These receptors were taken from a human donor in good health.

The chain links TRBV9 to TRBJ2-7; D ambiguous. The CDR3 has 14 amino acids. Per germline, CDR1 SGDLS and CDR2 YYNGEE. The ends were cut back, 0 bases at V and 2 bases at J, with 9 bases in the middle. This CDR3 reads CASSVGDNPYEQYF. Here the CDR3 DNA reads TGTGCCAGCAGCGTAGGCGACAACCCCTACGAGCAGTACTTC.

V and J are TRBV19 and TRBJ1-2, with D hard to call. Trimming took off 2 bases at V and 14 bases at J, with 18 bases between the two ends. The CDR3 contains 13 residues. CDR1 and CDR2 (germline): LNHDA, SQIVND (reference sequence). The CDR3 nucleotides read TGTGCCAGTAGTATATGGGCCGGGGTCCAAGGAACCTTC. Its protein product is CASSIWAGVQGTF.

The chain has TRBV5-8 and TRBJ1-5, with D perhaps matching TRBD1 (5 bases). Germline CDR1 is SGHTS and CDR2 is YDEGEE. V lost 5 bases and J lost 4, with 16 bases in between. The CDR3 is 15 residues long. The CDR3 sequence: CASRSGTATNQPQHF. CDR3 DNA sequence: TGTGCCAGCAGATCCGGGACTGCAACAAATCAGCCCCAGCATTTT.

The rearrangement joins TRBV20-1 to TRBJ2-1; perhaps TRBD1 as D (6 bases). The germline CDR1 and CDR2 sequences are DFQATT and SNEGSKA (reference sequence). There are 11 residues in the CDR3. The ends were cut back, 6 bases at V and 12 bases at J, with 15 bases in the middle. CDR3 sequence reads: CSATREGGQFF. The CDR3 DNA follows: TGCAGTGCCACCCGAGAAGGGGGGCAGTTCTTC.

The CDR3 DNA reads TGTGCCAGCAGTACCCTCGGGGATAATTCACCCCTCCACTTT. It yields the protein CASSTLGDNSPLHF. The J gene is TRBJ1-6, the V gene TRBV6-5; the D is unclear. Trimming left V 5 bases short and J 5 bases short, with 10 bases between. Germline CDR1 is MNHEY and CDR2 is SVGAGI. CDR3 length: 14 residues.

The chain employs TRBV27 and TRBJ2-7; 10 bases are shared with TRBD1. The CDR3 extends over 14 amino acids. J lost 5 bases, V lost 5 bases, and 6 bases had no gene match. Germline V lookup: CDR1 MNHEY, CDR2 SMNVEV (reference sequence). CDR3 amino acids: CASSLDRGSHEQYF. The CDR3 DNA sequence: TGTGCCAGCAGTCTGGACAGGGGGAGCCACGAGCAGTACTTC.

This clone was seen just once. CDR3 loop: CASSATWTVNTGELFF. The CDR3 DNA reads TGTGCCAGCAGCGCAACCTGGACCGTTAACACCGGGGAGCTGTTTTTT. The V call is TRBV11-3, the J call TRBJ2-2; D unresolved. Germline CDR1 reads SGHNT; CDR2 reads YENEEA. V was trimmed by 5 bases and J by 2 bases, leaving 15 bases between them. The CDR3 loop spans 16 amino acids.

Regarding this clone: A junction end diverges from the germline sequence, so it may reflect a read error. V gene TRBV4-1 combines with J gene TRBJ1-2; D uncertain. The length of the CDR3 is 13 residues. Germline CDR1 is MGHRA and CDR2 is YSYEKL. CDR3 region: CASSQGLTYGYAF. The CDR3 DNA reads TGCGCCAGCAGCCAAGGACTGACCTATGGCTACGCCTTC.

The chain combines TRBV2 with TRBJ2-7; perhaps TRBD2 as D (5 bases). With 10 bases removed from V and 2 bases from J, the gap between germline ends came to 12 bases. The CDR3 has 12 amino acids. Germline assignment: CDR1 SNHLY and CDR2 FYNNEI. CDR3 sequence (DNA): TGTGCCACTTCCCTGGGAGCCTACGAGCAGTACTTC. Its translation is CATSLGAYEQYF.

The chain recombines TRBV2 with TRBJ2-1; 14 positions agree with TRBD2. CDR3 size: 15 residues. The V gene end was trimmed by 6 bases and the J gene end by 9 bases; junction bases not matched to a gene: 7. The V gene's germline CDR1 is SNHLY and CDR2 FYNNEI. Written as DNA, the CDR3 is TGTGCCAGCAGGAGGACTAGCGGGAGGTCCTCTGAGCAGTTCTTC. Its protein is CASRRTSGRSSEQFF.

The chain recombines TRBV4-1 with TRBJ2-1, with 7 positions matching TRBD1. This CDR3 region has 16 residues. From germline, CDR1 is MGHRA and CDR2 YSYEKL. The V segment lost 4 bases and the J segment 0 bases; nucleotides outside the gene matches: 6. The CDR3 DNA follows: TGCGCCAGCAGCCCGTCCAGGGGGAGCTCCTACAATGAGCAGTTCTTC. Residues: CASSPSRGSSYNEQFF.

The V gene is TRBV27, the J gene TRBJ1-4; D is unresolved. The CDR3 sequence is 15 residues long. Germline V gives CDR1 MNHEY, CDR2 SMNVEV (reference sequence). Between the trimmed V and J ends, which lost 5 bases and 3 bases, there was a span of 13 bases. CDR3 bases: TGTGCCAGCAGTGCCTCTGAGGGATCTAATGAAAAACTGTTTTTT. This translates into CASSASEGSNEKLFF.

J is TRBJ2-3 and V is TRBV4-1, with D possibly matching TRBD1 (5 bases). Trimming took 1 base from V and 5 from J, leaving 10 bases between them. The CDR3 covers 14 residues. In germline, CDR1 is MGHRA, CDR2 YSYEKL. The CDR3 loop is CASSQAGHKDTQYF. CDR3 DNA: TGCGCCAGCAGCCAAGCAGGACATAAAGATACGCAGTATTTT.

Here the CDR3 DNA reads TGTGCCAGCAGAGAAAACGGGACACCGATTTCACCCCTCCACTTT. It translates to CASRENGTPISPLHF. V is TRBV6-1 and J is TRBJ1-6, with D perhaps TRBD1 (6 bases). The germline V and J ends were trimmed by 6 bases and 9 bases, with 18 bases remaining between them. Germline V gene lookup returns CDR1 MNHNS and CDR2 SASEGT. CDR3 length equals 15 residues.

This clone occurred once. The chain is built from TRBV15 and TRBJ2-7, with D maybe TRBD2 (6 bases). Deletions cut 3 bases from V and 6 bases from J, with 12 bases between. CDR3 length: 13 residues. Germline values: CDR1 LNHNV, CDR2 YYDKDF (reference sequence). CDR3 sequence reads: CATSSVLGLEQYF. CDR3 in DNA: TGTGCCACCAGCAGTGTCCTGGGACTCGAGCAGTACTTC.

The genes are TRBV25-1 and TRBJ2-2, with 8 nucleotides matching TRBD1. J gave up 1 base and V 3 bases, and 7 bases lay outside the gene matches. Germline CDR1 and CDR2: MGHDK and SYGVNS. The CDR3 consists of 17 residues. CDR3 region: CASSEYHGTGNTGELFF. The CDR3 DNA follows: TGTGCCAGCAGTGAGTACCACGGGACAGGGAACACCGGGGAGCTGTTTTTT.

The CDR3 DNA sequence: TGTGCCGGCACCGGGACTAGCGGAACTTACAATGAGCAGTTCTTC. Its translation: CAGTGTSGTYNEQFF. The chain has TRBV2 and TRBJ2-1; TRBD2 matches at 11 bases. Germline values: CDR1 SNHLY, CDR2 FYNNEI. The CDR3 consists of 15 residues. V trimming: 11 bases; J trimming: 4 bases; junction bases outside the gene matches: 10.

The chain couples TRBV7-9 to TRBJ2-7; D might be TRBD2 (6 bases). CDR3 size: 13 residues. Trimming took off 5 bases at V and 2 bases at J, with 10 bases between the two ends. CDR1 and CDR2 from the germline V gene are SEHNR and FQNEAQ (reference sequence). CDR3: CASSLGTPYEQYF. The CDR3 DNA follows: TGTGCCAGCAGCCTCGGGACTCCCTACGAGCAGTACTTC.

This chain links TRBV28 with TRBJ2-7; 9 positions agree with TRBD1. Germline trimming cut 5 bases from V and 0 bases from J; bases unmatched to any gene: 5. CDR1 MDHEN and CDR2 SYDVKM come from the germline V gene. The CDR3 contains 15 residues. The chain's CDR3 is CASSTGTGTSYEQYF. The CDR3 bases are TGTGCCAGCAGTACCGGGACAGGGACCTCCTACGAGCAGTACTTC.

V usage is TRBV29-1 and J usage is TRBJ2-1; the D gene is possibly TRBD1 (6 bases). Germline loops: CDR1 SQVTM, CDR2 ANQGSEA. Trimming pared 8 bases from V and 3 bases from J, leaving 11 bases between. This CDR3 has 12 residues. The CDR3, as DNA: TGCAGCACCCGGGACAACTACAATGAGCAGTTCTTC. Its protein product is CSTRDNYNEQFF.

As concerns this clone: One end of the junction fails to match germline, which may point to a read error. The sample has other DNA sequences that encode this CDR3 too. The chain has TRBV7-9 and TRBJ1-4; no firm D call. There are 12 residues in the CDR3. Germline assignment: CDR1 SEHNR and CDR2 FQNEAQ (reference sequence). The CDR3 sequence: CASSLTKEKLFF. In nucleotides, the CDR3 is TGTGCCAGCAGCTTAACTAAAGAAAAACTGTTTTTT.

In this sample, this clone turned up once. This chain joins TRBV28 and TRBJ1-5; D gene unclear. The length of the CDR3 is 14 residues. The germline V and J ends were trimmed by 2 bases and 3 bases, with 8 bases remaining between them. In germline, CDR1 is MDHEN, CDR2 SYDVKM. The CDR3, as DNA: TGTGCCAGCAGTTTAGAGGGTTTCAATCAGCCCCAGCATTTT. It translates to CASSLEGFNQPQHF.

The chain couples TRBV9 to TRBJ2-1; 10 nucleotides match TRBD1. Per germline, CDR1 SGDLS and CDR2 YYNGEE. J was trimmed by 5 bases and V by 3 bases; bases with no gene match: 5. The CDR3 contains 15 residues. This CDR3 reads CASSGRDRGNNEQFF. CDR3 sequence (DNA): TGTGCCAGCAGCGGCCGGGACAGGGGAAACAATGAGCAGTTCTTC.